This T cell receptor beta chain emerged from a study of T cell repertoires and HLA-DP antigens. The study's findings and limits: Against one allele, clones undetected before culture averaged approximately 35%; against the other, under 65%.

A note on this clone: Its antigen is unidentified. The junction does not match germline at one end; this may be a read error.

Profiled with immunoSEQ multiplex PCR; TCRdb holds only in-frame clones, not every one. The sample includes more than 90,000 clones, 85% to 95% of them seen just once. Material for sequencing was CD4+ T cells from PBMCs. The source of this sequence is a woman aged 18-35 years in good health and CMV-seronegative.

The CDR3 DNA sequence: TGTGCCAGCAGCCCCCTCCCTGGCCGGGACAGTGTCCCAATGGCCTTC. It specifies CASSPLPGRDSVPMAF. The J gene is TRBJ1-2, the V gene TRBV14, with 7 nucleotides matching TRBD1. Germline loops: CDR1 SGHDN, CDR2 FVKESK. This CDR3 contains 16 residues.